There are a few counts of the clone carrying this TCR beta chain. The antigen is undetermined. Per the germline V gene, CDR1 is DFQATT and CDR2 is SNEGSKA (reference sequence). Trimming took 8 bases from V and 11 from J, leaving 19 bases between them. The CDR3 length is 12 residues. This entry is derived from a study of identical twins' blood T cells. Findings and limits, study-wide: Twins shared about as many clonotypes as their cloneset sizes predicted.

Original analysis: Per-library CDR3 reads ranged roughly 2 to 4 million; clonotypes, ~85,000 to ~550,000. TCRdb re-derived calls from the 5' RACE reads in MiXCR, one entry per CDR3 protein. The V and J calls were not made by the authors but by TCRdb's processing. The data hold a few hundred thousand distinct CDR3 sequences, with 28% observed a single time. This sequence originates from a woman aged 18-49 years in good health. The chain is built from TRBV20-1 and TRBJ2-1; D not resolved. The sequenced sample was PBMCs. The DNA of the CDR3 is TGCAGTCCAAGATTCGGACCCATGCAGCAGTTCTTC. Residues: CSPRFGPMQQFF.